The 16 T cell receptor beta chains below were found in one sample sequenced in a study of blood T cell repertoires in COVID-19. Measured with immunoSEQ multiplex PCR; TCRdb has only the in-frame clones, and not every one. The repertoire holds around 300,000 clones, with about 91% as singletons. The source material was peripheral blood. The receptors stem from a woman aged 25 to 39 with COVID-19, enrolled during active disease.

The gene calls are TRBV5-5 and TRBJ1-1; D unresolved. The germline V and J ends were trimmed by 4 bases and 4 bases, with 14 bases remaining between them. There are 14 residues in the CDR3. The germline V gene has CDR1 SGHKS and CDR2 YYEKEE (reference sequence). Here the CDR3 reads CASSEASPTTEAFF. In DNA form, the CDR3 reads TGTGCCAGCAGCGAGGCATCGCCTACCACTGAAGCTTTCTTT.

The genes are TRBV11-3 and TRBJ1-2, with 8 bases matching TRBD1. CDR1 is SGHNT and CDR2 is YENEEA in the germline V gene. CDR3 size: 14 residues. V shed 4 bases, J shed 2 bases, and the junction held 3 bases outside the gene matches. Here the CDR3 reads CASSSRQGNYGYTF. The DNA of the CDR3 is TGTGCCAGCAGCTCCCGACAGGGGAACTATGGCTACACCTTC. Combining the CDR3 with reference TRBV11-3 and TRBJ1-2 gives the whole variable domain EAGVVQSPRYKIIEKKQPVAFWCNPISGHNTLYWYLQNLGQGPELLIRYENEEAVDDSQLPKDRFSAERLKGVDSTLKIQPAELGDSAVYLCASSSRQGNYGYTFGSGTRLTVV.

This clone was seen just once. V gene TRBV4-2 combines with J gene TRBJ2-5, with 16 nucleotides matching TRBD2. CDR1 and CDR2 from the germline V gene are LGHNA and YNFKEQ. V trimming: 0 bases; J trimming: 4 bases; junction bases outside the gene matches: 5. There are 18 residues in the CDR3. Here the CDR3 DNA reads TGTGCCAGCAGCCAAGAAGGGACTAGCGGGGGGGCCAGAGAGACCCAGTACTTC. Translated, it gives CASSQEGTSGGARETQYF.

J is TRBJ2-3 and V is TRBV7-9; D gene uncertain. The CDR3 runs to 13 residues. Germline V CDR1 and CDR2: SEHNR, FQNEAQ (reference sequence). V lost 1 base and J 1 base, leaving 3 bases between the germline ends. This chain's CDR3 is CASSLGGTDTQYF. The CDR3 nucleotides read TGTGCCAGCAGCTTAGGCGGCACAGATACGCAGTATTTT.

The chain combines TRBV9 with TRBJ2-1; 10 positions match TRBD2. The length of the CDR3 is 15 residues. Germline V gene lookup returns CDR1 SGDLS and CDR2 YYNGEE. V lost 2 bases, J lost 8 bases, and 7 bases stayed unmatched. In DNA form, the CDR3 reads TGTGCCAGCAGCGTGCCCAGCGGGGGGGCACATGAGCAGTTCTTC. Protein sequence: CASSVPSGGAHEQFF.

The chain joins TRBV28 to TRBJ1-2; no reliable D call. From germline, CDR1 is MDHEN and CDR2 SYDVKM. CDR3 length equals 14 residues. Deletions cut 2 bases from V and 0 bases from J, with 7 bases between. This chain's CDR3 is CASSLTSTNYGYTF. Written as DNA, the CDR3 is TGTGCCAGCAGTTTAACAAGTACTAACTATGGCTACACCTTC.

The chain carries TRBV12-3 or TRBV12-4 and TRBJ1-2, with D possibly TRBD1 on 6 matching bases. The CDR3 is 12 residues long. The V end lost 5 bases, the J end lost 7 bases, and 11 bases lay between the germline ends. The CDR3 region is CASSQGGGGYTF. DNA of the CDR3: TGTGCCAGCAGTCAAGGGGGGGGTGGCTACACCTTC.

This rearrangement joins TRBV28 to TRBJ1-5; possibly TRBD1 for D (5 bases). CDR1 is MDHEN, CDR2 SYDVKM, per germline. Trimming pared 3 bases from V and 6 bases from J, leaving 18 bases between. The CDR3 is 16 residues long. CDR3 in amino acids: CASSFYDINGGQPQHF. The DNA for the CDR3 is TGTGCCAGCAGTTTTTATGATATCAACGGGGGTCAGCCCCAGCATTTT.

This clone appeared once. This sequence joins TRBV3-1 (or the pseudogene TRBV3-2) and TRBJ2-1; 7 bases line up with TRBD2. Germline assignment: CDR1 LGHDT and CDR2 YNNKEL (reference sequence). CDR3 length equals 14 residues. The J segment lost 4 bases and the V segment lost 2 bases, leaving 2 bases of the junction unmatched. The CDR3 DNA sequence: TGTGCCAGCAGCCAACGGGGGGTGTACAATGAGCAGTTCTTC. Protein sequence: CASSQRGVYNEQFF.

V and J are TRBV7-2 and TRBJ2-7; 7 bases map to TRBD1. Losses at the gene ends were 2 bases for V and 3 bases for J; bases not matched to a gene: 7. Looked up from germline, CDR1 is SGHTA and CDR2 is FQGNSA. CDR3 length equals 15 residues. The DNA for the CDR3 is TGTGCCAGCAGCTTAATGGGACAGAAAGGCTACGAGCAGTACTTC. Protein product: CASSLMGQKGYEQYF.

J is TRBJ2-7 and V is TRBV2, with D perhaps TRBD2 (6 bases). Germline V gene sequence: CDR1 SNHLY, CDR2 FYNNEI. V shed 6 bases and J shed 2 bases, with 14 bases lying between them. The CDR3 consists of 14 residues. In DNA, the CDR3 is TGTGCCAGCAGGAGGGGACTGTCGACCTACGAGCAGTACGTC. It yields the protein CASRRGLSTYEQYV.

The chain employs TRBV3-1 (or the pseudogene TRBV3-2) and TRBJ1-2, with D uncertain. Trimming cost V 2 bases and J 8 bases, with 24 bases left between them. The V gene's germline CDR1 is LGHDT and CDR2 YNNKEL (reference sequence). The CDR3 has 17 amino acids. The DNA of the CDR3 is TGTGCCAGCAGCCAAATCTGGGAGACGAGGGCGATTGGCGGCTACACCTTC. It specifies CASSQIWETRAIGGYTF.

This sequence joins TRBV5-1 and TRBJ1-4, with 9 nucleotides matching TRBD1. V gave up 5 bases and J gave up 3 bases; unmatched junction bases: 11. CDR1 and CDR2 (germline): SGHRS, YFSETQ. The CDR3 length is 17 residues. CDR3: CASRGEDRGRSNEKLFF. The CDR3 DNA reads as TGCGCCAGCAGGGGGGAAGACAGGGGGAGATCTAATGAAAAACTGTTTTTT.

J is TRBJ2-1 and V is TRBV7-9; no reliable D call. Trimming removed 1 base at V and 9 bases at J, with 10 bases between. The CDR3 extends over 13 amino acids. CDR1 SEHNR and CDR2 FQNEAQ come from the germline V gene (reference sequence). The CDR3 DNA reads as TGTGCCAGCAGCTTAGGACTCCTTGGTGAGCAGTTCTTC. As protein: CASSLGLLGEQFF.

The CDR3 spells CASSLEANRGLHGYTF. The CDR3 DNA reads as TGTGCCAGCAGTTTAGAAGCTAACAGGGGGCTGCATGGCTACACCTTC. The J gene is TRBJ1-2, the V gene TRBV27; 9 bases match TRBD1. The CDR3 has 16 residues. Germline CDR1 MNHEY, CDR2 SMNVEV (reference sequence). V gave up 2 bases and J gave up 6 bases; unmatched junction bases: 10.

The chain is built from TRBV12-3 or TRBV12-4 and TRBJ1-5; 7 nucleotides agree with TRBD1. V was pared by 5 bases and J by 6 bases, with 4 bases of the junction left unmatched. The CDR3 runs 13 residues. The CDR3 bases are TGTGCCAGCAGTGCACAGGGGTTTCAGCCCCAGCATTTT. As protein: CASSAQGFQPQHF.